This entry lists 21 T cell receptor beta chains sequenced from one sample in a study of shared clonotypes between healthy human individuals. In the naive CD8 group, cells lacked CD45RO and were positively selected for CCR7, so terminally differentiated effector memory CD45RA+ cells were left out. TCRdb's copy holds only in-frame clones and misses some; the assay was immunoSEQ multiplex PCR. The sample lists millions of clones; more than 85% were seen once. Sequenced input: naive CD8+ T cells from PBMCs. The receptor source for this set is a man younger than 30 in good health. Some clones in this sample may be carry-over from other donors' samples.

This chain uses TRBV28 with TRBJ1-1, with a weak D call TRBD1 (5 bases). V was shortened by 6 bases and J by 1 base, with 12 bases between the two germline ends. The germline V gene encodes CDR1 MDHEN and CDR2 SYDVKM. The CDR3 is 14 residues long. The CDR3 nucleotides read TGTGCCAGCAGCCACCGGGACCGGAACACTGAAGCTTTCTTT. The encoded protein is CASSHRDRNTEAFF.

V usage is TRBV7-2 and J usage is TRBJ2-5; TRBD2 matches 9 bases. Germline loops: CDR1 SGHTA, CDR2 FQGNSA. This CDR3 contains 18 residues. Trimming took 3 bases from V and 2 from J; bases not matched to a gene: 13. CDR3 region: CASSFGTSRPRGQETQYF. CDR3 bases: TGTGCCAGCAGCTTCGGGACTAGCAGGCCTAGGGGGCAAGAGACCCAGTACTTC.

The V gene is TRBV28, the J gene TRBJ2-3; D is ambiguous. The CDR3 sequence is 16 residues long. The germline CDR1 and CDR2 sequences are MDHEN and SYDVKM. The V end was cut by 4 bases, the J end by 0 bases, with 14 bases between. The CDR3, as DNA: TGTGCCAGCAGTTACGTCCAGACCACTAGCACAGATACGCAGTATTTT. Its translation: CASSYVQTTSTDTQYF. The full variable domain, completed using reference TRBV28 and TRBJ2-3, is DVKVTQSSRYLVKRTGEKVFLECVQDMDHENMFWYRQDPGLGLRLIYFSYDVKMKEKGDIPEGYSVSREKKERFSLILESASTNQTSMYLCASSYVQTTSTDTQYFGPGTRLTVL.

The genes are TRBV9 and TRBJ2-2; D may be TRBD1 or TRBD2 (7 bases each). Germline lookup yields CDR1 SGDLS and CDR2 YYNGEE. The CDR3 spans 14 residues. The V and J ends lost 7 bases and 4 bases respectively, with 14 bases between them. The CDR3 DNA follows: TGTGCCAGCCAGCGGGACAGCCTCACCGGGGAGCTGTTTTTT. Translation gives CASQRDSLTGELFF.

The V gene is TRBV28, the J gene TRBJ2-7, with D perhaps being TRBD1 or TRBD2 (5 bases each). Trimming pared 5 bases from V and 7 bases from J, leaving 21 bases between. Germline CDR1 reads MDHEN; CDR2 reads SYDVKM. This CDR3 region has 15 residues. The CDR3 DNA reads TGTGCCAGCAGTACTCCCGGCGCTGGCGAGGGGGAGCAGTACTTC. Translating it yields CASSTPGAGEGEQYF.

The CDR3 DNA follows: TGTGCCAGCTCCGACGGGTACACAGATACGCAGTATTTT. Translated, it gives CASSDGYTDTQYF. The V gene is TRBV6-1, the J gene TRBJ2-3; D uncertain. The CDR3 spans 13 residues. CDR1 and CDR2 from the germline V gene are MNHNS and SASEGT. V lost 8 bases and J 2 bases, leaving 11 bases between the germline ends.

Here the CDR3 reads CASSLSLRSTF. CDR3 coding DNA: TGCGCCAGCAGCTTGTCGCTCAGGTCTACCTTC. The chain links TRBV5-1 to TRBJ1-2; D gene ambiguous. The CDR3 covers 11 residues. V was clipped by 1 base and J by 14 bases, with 12 bases between them. Germline CDR1 SGHRS, CDR2 YFSETQ. The full variable domain, in which reference TRBV5-1 and TRBJ1-2 provide the parts outside the CDR3, is KAGVTQTPRYLIKTRGQQVTLSCSPISGHRSVSWYQQTPGQGLQFLFEYFSETQRNKGNFPGRFSGRQFSNSRSEMNVSTLELGDSALYLCASSLSLRSTFGSGTRLTVV.

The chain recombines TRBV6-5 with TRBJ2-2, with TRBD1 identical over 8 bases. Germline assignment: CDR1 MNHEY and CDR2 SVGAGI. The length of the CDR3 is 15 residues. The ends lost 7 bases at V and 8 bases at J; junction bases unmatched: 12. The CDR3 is CASTKFGQGDGELFF. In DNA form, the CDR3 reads TGTGCCAGCACCAAATTCGGACAGGGCGATGGGGAGCTGTTTTTT.

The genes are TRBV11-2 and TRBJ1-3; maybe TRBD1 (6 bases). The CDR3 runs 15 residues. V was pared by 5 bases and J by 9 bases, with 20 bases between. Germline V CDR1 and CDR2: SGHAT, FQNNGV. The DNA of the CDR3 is TGTGCCAGCAGCCCCCTGGGGGCATCGGGGGGCACCATATATTTT. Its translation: CASSPLGASGGTIYF.

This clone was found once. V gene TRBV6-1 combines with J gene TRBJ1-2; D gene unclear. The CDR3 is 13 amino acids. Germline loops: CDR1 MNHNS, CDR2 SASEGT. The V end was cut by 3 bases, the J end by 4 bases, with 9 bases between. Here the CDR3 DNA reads TGTGCCAGCAGTGAGTCAGCCCCCTATGGCTACACCTTC. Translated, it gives CASSESAPYGYTF.

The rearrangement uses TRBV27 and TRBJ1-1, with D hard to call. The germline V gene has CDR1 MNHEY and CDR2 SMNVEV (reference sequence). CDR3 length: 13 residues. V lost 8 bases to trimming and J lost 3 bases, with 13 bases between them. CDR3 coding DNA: TGTGCCAGCGCCAGCCGACCATACACTGAAGCTTTCTTT. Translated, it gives CASASRPYTEAFF.

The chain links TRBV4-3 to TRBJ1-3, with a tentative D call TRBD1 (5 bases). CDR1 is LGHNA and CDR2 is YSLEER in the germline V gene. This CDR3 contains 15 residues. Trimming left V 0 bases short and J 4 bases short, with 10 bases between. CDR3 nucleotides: TGCGCCAGCAGCCAAGATTGGGCAGGGGGAAACACCATATATTTT. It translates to CASSQDWAGGNTIYF.

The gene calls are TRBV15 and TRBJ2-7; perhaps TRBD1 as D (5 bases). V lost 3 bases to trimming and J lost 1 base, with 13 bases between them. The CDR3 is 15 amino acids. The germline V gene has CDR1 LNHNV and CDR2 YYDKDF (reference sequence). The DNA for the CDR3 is TGTGCCACCAGCAGGGAAAGACAGAGTTCCTACGAGCAGTACTTC. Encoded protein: CATSRERQSSYEQYF.

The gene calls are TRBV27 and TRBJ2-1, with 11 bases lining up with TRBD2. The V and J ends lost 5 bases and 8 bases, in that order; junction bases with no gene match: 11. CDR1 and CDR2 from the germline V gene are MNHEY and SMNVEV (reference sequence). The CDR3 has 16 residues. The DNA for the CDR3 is TGTGCCAGCAGTCCCGGCTTAGCGGGAGGGTTCGATGAGCAGTTCTTC. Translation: CASSPGLAGGFDEQFF.

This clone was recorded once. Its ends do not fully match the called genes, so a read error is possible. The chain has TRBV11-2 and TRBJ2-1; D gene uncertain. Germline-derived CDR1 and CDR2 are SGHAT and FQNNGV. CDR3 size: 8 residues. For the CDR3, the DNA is TGTGCCAGCAGCCCAGGAATCTTC. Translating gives CASSPGIF.

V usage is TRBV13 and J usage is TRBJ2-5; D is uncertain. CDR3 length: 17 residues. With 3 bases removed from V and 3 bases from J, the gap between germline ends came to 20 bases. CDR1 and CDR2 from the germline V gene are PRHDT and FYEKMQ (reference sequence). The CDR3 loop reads CASSLGVFSDQKETQYF. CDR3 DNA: TGTGCCAGCAGCTTGGGTGTCTTCTCCGACCAGAAAGAGACCCAGTACTTC.

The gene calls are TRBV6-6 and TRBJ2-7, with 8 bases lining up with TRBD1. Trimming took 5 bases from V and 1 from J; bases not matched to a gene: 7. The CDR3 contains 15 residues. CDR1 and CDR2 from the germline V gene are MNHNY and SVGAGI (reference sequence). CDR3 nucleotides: TGTGCCAGCAGTATAACAGGGGGTGCTTCCTACGAGCAGTACTTC. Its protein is CASSITGGASYEQYF.

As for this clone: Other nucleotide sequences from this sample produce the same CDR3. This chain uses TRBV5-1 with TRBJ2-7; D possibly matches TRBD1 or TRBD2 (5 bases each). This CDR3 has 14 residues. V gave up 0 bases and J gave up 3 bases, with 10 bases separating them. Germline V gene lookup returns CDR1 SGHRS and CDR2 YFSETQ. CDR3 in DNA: TGCGCCAGCAGCTTGGGCAGGGCGGGCTACGAGCAGTACTTC. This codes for CASSLGRAGYEQYF.

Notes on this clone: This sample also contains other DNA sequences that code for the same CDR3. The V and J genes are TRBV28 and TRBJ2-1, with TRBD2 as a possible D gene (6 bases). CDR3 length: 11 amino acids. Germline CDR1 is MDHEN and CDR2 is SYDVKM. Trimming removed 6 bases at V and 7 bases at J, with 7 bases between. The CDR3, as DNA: TGTGCCAGCAGCCGGGGGAATGAGCAGTTCTTC. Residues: CASSRGNEQFF.

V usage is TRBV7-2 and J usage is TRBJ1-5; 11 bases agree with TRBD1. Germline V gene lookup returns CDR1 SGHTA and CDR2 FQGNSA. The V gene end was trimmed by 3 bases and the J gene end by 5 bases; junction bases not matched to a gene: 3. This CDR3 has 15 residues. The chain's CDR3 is CASSFRDRGYQPQHF. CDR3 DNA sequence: TGTGCCAGCAGCTTCCGGGACAGGGGGTATCAGCCCCAGCATTTT.

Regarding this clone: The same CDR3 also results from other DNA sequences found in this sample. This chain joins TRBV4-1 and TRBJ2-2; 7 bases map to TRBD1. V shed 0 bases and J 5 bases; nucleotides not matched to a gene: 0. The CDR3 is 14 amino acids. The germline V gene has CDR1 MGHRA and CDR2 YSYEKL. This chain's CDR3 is CASSQDRGTGELFF. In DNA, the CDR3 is TGCGCCAGCAGCCAAGACAGGGGGACCGGGGAGCTGTTTTTT.